This TCR beta chain was captured in a study of T cell responses to AZD1222 COVID-19 vaccine. A word on this clone: The antigen is undetermined.

CDR1 and CDR2 from the germline V gene are SGHTA and FQGNSA. Deletions cut 1 base from V and 7 bases from J, with 7 bases between. The CDR3 extends over 13 amino acids. The table came from immunoSEQ multiplex PCR; TCRdb's copy has only in-frame clones and leaves some out. The profile shows roughly 100,000 clones, approximately 84% of them singletons. Regarding the study as a whole: Reportedly, close to half of spike-specific TCRs are directed against unmutated variant regions. Clonal diversity was possibly underestimated, and white British individuals and females predominated among donors. CD4 TCRs linked to vaccination spanned spike, dominating at 160-218 and 743-854.

The chain joins TRBV7-2 to TRBJ1-4; D is possibly TRBD1 (6 bases). The material was peripheral blood, obtained on day 0 of AZD1222 vaccination. The TCR originated in an adult in good health. CDR3 sequence: CASSLEGGEKLFF. DNA of the CDR3: TGTGCCAGCAGCTTAGAGGGGGGTGAAAAACTGTTTTTT.